The T cell receptor (beta chain) described here comes from a study of T cells after yellow fever vaccination. Points from the study as a whole: The secondary response showed a weaker magnitude and a faster peak, day 5 versus 15. Most clones from primary vaccination were detected again post-booster (about 95% CD4, 88% CD8).

MiXCR, run by TCRdb on the 5' RACE reads, gives a single entry per CDR3 protein. The sample carries 100,000 to 150,000 distinct CDR3 sequences, 13% to 15% recorded once. Trimming cost V 4 bases and J 6 bases; bases outside gene matches: 7. The CDR3 runs 16 residues. Looked up from germline, CDR1 is LGHDT and CDR2 is YNNKEL (reference sequence). In its sample, this clonotype was seen many times. The antigen is undetermined. This chain connects TRBV3-1 to TRBJ2-4; 12 bases map to TRBD2. This TCR derives from a man younger than 35 who received the YFV17D yellow fever vaccine. Material: CD8+ T cells sorted from PBMCs, obtained 5 days after the yellow fever booster vaccination. For the CDR3, the DNA is TGTGCCAGCAGCCCGCAGACTAGCGGGGGATCAAACATTCAGTACTTC. Protein product: CASSPQTSGGSNIQYF.